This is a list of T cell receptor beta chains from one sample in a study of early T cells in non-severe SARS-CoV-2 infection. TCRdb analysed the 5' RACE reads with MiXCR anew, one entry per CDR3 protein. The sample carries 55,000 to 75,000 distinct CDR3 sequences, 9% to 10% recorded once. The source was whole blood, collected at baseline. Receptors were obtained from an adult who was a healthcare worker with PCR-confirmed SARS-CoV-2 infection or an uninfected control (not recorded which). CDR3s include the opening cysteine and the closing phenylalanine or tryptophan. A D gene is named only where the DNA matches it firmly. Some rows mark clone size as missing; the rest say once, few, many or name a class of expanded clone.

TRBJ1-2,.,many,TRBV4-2,TGTGCCAGCAGCCAAGATATCTCGCGCGGGGCGAGCTATGGCTACACCTTC,CASSQDISRGASYGYTF
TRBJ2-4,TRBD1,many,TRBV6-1,TGTGCCAGCAGTGGACAGACAGGGTACGACATTCAGTACTTC,CASSGQTGYDIQYF
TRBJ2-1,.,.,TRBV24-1,TGTGCCACCAGTGACTCGGGAGCCGGGGGAGGGCAGTTCTTC,CATSDSGAGGGQFF
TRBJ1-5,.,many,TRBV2,TGTGCCAGCACCTCCCTTCAGGAACAGCCCCAGCATTTT,CASTSLQEQPQHF
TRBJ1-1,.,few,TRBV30,TGTGCCTGGGGAAACACTGAAGCTTTCTTT,CAWGNTEAFF
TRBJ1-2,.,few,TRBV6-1,TGTGCCAGCAGTGAACACCATGGCGGGGGCATTGGCTACACCTTC,CASSEHHGGGIGYTF
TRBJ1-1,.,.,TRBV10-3,TGTGCCATCAGTCCCCGGACAGAAGTGAACACTGAAGCTTTCTTT,CAISPRTEVNTEAFF
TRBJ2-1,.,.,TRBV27,TGTGCCAGCAGTTTTACGGCACCTTCCAATGAGCAGTTCTTC,CASSFTAPSNEQFF
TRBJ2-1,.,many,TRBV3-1,TGTGCCAGCAGCCCTGGTTTTGTATCTTTCAGGGGTGAGCAGTTCTTC,CASSPGFVSFRGEQFF
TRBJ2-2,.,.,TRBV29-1,TGCAGCGTTGAGGGCTACAACACCGGGGAGCTGTTTTTT,CSVEGYNTGELFF
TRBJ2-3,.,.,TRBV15,TGTGCCACCAGCGGCGCGGTGGAGGGAGCGGGAGATACGCAGTATTTT,CATSGAVEGAGDTQYF
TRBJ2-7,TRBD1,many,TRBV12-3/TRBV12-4,TGTGCCAGCAGTTCCGGGACAGCCTACGAGCAGTACTTC,CASSSGTAYEQYF